One T cell receptor (beta chain) is described in this entry. The antigen is undetermined. These data originate in a study of cytomegalovirus exposure and HLA in healthy donors. General observations from the study: It was in a later analysis that TCR association rates were seen to vary by HLA locus, highest for DRB1 and lowest for HLA-C. Immune exposure information comprised only CMV serostatus.

Trimming took off 0 bases at V and 0 bases at J, with 8 bases between the two ends. Germline V gene data show CDR1 as MGHRA and CDR2 as YSYEKL. The CDR3 is 15 residues long. PCR used 60 Vbeta primers and 13 Jbeta primers. Clones were read by immunoSEQ multiplex PCR, and TCRdb kept only the in-frame ones, dropping some. In the table there are about 140,000 clones, around 78% of which are singletons. Sequencing was done on a sample of PBMCs. The chain combines TRBV4-1 with TRBJ1-1; D remains ambiguous. The clonotype comes from a male donor in good health and CMV-seronegative. CDR3 DNA: TGCGCCAGCAGCCAAGATGGTCAGTTGAACACTGAAGCTTTCTTT. Its protein product is CASSQDGQLNTEAFF.